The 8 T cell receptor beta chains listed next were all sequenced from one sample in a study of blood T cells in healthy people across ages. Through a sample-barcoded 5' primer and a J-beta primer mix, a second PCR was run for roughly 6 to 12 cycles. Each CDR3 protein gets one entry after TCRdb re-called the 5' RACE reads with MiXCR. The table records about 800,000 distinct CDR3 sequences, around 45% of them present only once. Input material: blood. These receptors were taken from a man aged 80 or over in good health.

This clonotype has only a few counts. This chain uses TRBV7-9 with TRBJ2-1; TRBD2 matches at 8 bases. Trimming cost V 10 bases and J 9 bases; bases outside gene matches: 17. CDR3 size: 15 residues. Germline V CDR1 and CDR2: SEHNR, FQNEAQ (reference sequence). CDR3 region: CATHTTLAGYGEQFF. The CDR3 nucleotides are TGTGCCACCCATACTACCCTAGCGGGTTATGGTGAGCAGTTCTTC.

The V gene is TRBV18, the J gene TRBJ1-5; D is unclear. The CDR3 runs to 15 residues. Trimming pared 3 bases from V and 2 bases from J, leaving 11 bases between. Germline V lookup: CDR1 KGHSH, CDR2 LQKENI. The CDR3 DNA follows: TGTGCCAGCTCACCTCAAGCAGTCGGCAATCAGCCCCAGCATTTT. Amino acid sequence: CASSPQAVGNQPQHF.

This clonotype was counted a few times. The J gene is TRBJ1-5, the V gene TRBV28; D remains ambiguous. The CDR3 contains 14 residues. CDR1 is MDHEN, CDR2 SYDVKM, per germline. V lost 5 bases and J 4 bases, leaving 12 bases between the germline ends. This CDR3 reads CASSTLVENQPQHF. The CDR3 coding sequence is TGTGCCAGCAGTACCCTCGTGGAAAATCAGCCCCAGCATTTT. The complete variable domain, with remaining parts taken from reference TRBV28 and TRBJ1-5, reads DVKVTQSSRYLVKRTGEKVFLECVQDMDHENMFWYRQDPGLGLRLIYFSYDVKMKEKGDIPEGYSVSREKKERFSLILESASTNQTSMYLCASSTLVENQPQHFGDGTRLSIL.

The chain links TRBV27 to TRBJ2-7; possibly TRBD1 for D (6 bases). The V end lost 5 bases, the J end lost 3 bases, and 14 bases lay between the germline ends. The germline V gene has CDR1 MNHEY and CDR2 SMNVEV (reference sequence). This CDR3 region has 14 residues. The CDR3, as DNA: TGTGCCAGCAGTCCCCAGGACAGTCGCTACGAGCAGTACTTC. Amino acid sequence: CASSPQDSRYEQYF.

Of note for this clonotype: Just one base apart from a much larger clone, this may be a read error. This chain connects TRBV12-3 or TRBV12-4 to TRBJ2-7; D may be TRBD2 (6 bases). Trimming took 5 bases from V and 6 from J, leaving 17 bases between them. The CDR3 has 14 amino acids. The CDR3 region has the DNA TGTGCCAGCAGTGCCGTGGTGGGAGGAACCGAGCAGTACTTC. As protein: CASSAVVGGTEQYF.

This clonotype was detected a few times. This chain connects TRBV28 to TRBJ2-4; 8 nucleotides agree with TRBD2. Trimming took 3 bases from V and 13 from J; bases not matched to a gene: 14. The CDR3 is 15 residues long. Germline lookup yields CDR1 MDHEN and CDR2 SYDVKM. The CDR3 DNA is TGTGCCAGCAGTTTTTCCGGGACTAGGTTACGAGACCAGTACTTC. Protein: CASSFSGTRLRDQYF.

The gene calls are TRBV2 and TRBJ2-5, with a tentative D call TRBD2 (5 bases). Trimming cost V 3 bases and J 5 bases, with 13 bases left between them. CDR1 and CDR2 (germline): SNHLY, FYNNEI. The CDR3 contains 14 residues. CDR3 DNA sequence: TGTGCCAGCAGTGAGGACTGGGTTGTGGAGACCCAGTACTTC. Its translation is CASSEDWVVETQYF.

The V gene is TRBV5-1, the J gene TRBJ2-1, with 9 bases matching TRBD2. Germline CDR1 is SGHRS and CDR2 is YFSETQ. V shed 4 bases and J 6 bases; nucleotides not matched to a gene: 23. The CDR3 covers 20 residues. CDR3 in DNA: TGCGCCAGCAGCCCCGAGTGGGGTGGCGGGGGGGCTGGTGTTGGCAATGAGCAGTTCTTC. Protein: CASSPEWGGGGAGVGNEQFF.